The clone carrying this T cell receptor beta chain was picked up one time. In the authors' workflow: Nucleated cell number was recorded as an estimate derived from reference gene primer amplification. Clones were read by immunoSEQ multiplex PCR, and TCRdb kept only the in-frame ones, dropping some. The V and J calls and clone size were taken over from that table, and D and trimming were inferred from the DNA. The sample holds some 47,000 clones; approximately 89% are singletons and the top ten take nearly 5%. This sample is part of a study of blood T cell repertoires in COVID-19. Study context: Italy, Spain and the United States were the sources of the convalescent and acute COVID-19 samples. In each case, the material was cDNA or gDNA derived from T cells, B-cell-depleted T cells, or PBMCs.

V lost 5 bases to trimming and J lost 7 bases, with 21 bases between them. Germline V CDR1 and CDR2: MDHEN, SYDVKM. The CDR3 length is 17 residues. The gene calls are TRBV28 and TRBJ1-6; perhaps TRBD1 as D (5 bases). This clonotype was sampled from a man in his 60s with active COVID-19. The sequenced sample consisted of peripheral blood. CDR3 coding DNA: TGTGCCAGCAGTCGTAAGGGGTGGGAAGAGAAGAATTCACCCCTCCACTTT. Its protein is CASSRKGWEEKNSPLHF.